This T cell receptor beta chain derives from a study of cytomegalovirus exposure and HLA in healthy donors. Study-level results: Follow-up analysis later connected one missense variant in DCLRE1C with trimming of TCR beta V- and J-genes.

V was pared by 3 bases and J by 8 bases, with 10 bases of the junction left unmatched. The germline CDR1 and CDR2 sequences are SGHTS and YDEGEE. The CDR3 sequence is 14 residues long. Comments on this clone: Its cognate antigen is unknown.

Each donor was nominally healthy when sampled (though unrecorded immune exposures were likely). Both 60 Vbeta primers and 13 Jbeta primers went into the PCR. Only in-frame clones appear in the TCRdb table, and some are missing; sequencing was by immunoSEQ multiplex PCR. This repertoire includes under 85,000 clones. The sequencing sample was made of PBMCs. The sequence was obtained from a boy younger than 18 in good health and CMV-seronegative. V gene TRBV5-8 combines with J gene TRBJ1-2; 7 bases are shared with TRBD1. The CDR3 DNA sequence: TGTGCCAGCAGCTCCGCTAACACAGGGGAGGGCTACACCTTC. Protein sequence: CASSSANTGEGYTF.